The clone carrying this T cell receptor beta chain was recorded a few times. Its antigen is unknown. This sample was included in a study of response to subunit inactivated influenza vaccine. Findings and limits, study-wide: Few new T cells, the authors suggested, are recruited by each seasonal influenza vaccination.

TCRdb reprocessed the RT-PCR reads with MiXCR, giving one entry per CDR3 protein. The data contain 500,000 to 750,000 distinct CDR3 sequences, 13% to 15% of them singletons. This CDR3 region has 14 residues. Germline values: CDR1 SGHTA, CDR2 FQGNSA. Trimming removed 0 bases at V and 8 bases at J, with 11 bases between. The genes are TRBV7-2 and TRBJ2-1, with TRBD2 as a possible D gene (6 bases). This sequence was found in a man over 45 who received an inactivated influenza vaccine. Sequencing was performed on PBMCs from blood, taken about 13 days after vaccination. The CDR3 region has the DNA TGTGCCAGCAGCTTAGCAGGCGGGATCGATGAGCAGTTCTTC. Residues: CASSLAGGIDEQFF. The variable domain in full, completed from reference TRBV7-2 and TRBJ2-1, reads GAGVSQSPSNKVTEKGKDVELRCDPISGHTALYWYRQSLGQGLEFLIYFQGNSAPDKSGLPSDRFSAERTGGSVSTLTIQRTQQEDSAVYLCASSLAGGIDEQFFGPGTRLTVL.